A selection of T cell receptor beta chains follows, all from one sample in a study of identifying expanded T cells in peripheral blood. Method: immunoSEQ multiplex PCR; TCRdb's copy keeps in-frame clones and lacks some. The sample has 80,000 to 95,000 clones; 88% are singletons. Sequenced: blood. These receptors were obtained from a person between 18 and 75 years old in good health. Both conserved end residues are part of each CDR3.

v_gene	j_gene	CDR3aa
TRBV28	TRBJ2-7	CASIPRVSPYEQYF
TRBV6-5	TRBJ1-1	CASSYWGSSSTEAFF
TRBV19	TRBJ1-5	CASSTSSNQPQHF
TRBV28	TRBJ2-1	CASSTIQGSTYNEQFF
TRBV5-5	TRBJ2-3	CASSPQGTRVADTQYF
TRBV11-2	TRBJ2-7	CASSFRVFSYEQYF
TRBV7-2	TRBJ2-2	CASSSGLAGVNTGELFF
TRBV27	TRBJ1-1	CASSLKGNTEAFF
TRBV6-1	TRBJ2-7	CASDKDFTYEQYF
TRBV5-1	TRBJ2-1	CASSLEGARREGDLQFF
TRBV9	TRBJ1-1	CASSVGSGDSAFF
TRBV29-1	TRBJ2-5	CSVQGLQETQYF
TRBV6-8	TRBJ2-7	CASSEGGDGSYEQYF
TRBV18	TRBJ1-6	CASSPARFDRGSSSPLHF
TRBV7-9	TRBJ2-7	CASSFFGTALSYEQYF
TRBV10-3	-	CAILQEGDEQYF
TRBV5-2	TRBJ1-1	CASSLRSGEIMNTEAFF
TRBV7-2	TRBJ2-3	CASSLASTDTQYF
TRBV4-1	TRBJ2-7	CASSQDHRAPYEQYF
TRBV6-1	TRBJ2-7	CASSEAGGLGYEQYF
TRBV6-1	TRBJ1-6	CASSEELQKRLTFGSPLHF
TRBV6-1	TRBJ1-6	CASSEAFLAYNSPLHF
TRBV19	TRBJ1-5	CASSTGTDFGNQPQHF
TRBV2	TRBJ2-1	CASSVGTGEYNEQFF
TRBV25-1	TRBJ2-7	CASSGGESYEQYF
TRBV6-1	TRBJ1-1	CASSEETGRPNTEAFF
TRBV28	TRBJ2-7	CASNLRETYYEQYF
TRBV5-1	TRBJ1-5	CASNIANQPQHF
TRBV14	TRBJ2-2	CASSPDTGELFF
TRBV6-5	TRBJ2-7	CASSYSWTGRDEQYF
TRBV11-2	TRBJ2-3	CASSSVAGAVQDTQYF
TRBV7-8	TRBJ1-4	CASSQGRRDEKLFF
TRBV7-3	TRBJ1-3	CASSLGRSGNTIYF
TRBV18	TRBJ1-3	CASSPPGVSGNTIYF
TRBV18	TRBJ2-3	CASSPAGFPPPGSTDTQYF
TRBV1	TRBJ1-5	CTSSQDIGVKKNSNQPQHF
TRBV10-1	TRBJ1-1	CASSDLPYTEAFF
TRBV6-1	TRBJ2-7	CASSDGPGLEQYF
TRBV6-8	TRBJ2-5	CASKYSTCRVTQYF
TRBV5-1	TRBJ2-7	CASSSRGGDEQYF
TRBV5-1	TRBJ1-6	CASSLGPGDGNSPLHF
TRBV28	TRBJ2-1	CASIQLSSGIINEQFF
TRBV5-1	TRBJ2-7	CASSFIEMGGEQYF
TRBV15	TRBJ1-2	CATSAGTGPGYGYTF
TRBV5-4	TRBJ2-7	CASSFAGTSAYEQYF
TRBV10-2	TRBJ1-5	CASSVQGAGQPQHF
TRBV30	TRBJ2-7	CAWSVWTGRGSYEQYF
TRBV6-5	TRBJ1-1	CASSDRYTEAFF
TRBV6-1	TRBJ1-2	CASSEEGTGSNGYTF
TRBV7-8	TRBJ1-6	CASSTSPNREPFNSPLHF
TRBV11-2	TRBJ1-2	CASSSPGRGGYGYTF